This TCR beta chain was sequenced for a study of cytomegalovirus exposure and HLA in healthy donors. The study, taken as a whole, reports: Researchers catalogued approximately 160 TCR beta chains as cytomegalovirus-associated.

As for this clone: As yet, its antigen is unknown.

PCR amplification relied on 60 Vbeta primers (plus 13 Jbeta primers). The method was immunoSEQ multiplex PCR; TCRdb's version includes in-frame clones alone and lacks a portion of them. The table has under 200,000 clones, 82% seen once; the top ten hold 7% to 9.5%. V lost 0 bases and J lost 5; bases outside the gene matches: 5. Germline V CDR1 and CDR2: ENHRY, SYGVKD. CDR3 length equals 17 residues. The receptor comes from a male donor in good health and CMV-seropositive. The sample consisted of PBMCs. V and J are TRBV10-3 and TRBJ2-7; 15 positions agree with TRBD2. The CDR3 nucleotides read TGTGCCATCAGTGAGTCTGGACTAGCGGGAGGGCCGAACGAGCAGTACTTC. Translated, it gives CAISESGLAGGPNEQYF.